The 2 T cell receptor beta chains below were found in one sample sequenced in a study of tumor and adjacent non-tumor tissue in lung cancer. A modified ARM-PCR protocol with three rounds of nested PCR amplified TCRbeta. TCRdb processed the multiplex PCR reads anew with MiXCR; each CDR3 protein has one entry. In the table there are 70,000 to 90,000 distinct CDR3 sequences, around 80% of which are singletons. The template was RNA from unsorted bulk tissue. The normal lung tissue was taken more than 3 cm from the tumor edge. The sequencing input was distant non-tumor lung tissue. These receptor sequences come from a man aged 60 to 69 with non-small cell lung cancer.

With respect to this clonotype: Mismatch with germline at one junction end may stem from a read error. The V gene is TRBV11-1, the J gene TRBJ2-1, with 9 bases matching TRBD2. CDR1 SGHAT and CDR2 FQDESV come from the germline V gene (reference sequence). The CDR3 consists of 17 residues. The DNA for the CDR3 is TGTGTCAGCGGCTTATCTCGGCTAGCGGGAAGCAACAATGAGCAGTCCTTC. Translation gives CVSGLSRLAGSNNEQSF.

Regarding this clonotype: One end of the junction fails to match germline, which may point to a read error. This chain joins TRBV10-2 and TRBJ2-3; 9 bases are a match to TRBD2. Germline V gene data show CDR1 as WSHSY and CDR2 as SAAADI. This CDR3 region has 20 residues. CDR3 amino acids: CASAPNRWISGSRGSDTQYF. CDR3 nucleotide sequence: TGCGCCAGCGCTCCAAACCGATGGATTAGCGGGAGCCGCGGTTCAGATACGCAGTACTTT.